Included here is one T cell receptor (beta chain) sequence, with context. Repertoires were generated with immunoSEQ multiplex PCR, while TCRdb's copy carries only in-frame clones and drops some. The sample includes around 59,000 clones, 93% of them seen just once. This entry belongs to a study of T cell changes during pregnancy in multiple sclerosis. CDR1 SGHVS and CDR2 FQNEAQ come from the germline V gene. V dropped 0 bases and J dropped 6 bases, with 16 bases sitting between them. The CDR3 runs to 16 residues. The source material was CD8+ T cells from peripheral blood mononuclear cells, sampled in the second trimester of pregnancy. The TCR sequence derives from a female donor with multiple sclerosis, enrolled in a pregnancy study. This sequence joins TRBV7-8 and TRBJ2-3; maybe TRBD2 (5 bases). CDR3 region: CASSLAPKIGEDTQYF. Here the CDR3 DNA reads TGTGCCAGCAGCTTAGCTCCCAAGATTGGGGAGGATACGCAGTATTTT.